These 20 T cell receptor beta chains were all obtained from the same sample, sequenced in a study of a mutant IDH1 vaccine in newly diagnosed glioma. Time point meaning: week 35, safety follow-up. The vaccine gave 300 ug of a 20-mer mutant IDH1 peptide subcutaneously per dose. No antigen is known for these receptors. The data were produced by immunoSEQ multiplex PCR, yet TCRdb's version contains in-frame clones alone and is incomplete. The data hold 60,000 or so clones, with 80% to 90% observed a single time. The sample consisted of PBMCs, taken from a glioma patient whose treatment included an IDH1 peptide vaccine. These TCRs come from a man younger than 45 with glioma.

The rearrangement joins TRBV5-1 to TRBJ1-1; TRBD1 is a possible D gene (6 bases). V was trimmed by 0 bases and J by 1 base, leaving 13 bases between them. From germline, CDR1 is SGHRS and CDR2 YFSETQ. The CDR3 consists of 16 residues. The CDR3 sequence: CASSLGLRTANTEAFF. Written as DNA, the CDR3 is TGCGCCAGCAGCTTGGGACTAAGGACAGCGAACACTGAAGCTTTCTTT.

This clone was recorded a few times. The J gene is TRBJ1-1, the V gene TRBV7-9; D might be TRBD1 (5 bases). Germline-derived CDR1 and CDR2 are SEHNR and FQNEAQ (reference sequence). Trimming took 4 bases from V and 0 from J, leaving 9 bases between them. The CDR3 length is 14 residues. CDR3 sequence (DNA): TGTGCCAGCAGCTCAGGGAGGATGAACACTGAAGCTTTCTTT. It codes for CASSSGRMNTEAFF.

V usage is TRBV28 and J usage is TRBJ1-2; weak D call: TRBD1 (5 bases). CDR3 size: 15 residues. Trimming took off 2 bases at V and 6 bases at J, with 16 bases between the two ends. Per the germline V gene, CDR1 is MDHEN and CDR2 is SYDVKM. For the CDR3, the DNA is TGTGCCAGCAGTTTACCCTCCGACAGTGCTCATGGCTACACCTTC. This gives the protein CASSLPSDSAHGYTF.

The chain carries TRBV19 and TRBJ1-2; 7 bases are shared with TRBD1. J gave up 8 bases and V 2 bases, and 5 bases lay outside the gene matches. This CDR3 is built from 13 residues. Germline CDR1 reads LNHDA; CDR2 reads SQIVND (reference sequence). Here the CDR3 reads CASSIYDREGYTF. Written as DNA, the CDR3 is TGTGCCAGTAGTATATACGACAGGGAAGGCTACACCTTC.

The DNA for the CDR3 is TGTGCCAGTAGCCGAGGGGGTTACAATGAGCAGTTCTTC. This gives the protein CASSRGGYNEQFF. The chain uses TRBV19 and TRBJ2-1, with a tentative D call TRBD1 (6 bases). The CDR3 runs 13 residues. Germline CDR1 is LNHDA and CDR2 is SQIVND (reference sequence). V was trimmed by 6 bases and J by 4 bases, leaving 10 bases between them.

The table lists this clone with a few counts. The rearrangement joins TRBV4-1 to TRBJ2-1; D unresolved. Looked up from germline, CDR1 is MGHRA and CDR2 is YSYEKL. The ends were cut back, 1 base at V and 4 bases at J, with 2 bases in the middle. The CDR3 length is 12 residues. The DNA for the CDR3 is TGCGCCAGCAGCCAAGGATACAATGAGCAGTTCTTC. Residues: CASSQGYNEQFF.

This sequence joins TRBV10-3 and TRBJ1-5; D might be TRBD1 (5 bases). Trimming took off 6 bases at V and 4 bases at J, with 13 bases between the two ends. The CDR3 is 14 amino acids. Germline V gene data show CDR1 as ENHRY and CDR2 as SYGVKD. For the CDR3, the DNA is TGTGCCATCAGGGGGGGAGGGGAGAATCAGCCCCAGCATTTT. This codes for CAIRGGGENQPQHF.

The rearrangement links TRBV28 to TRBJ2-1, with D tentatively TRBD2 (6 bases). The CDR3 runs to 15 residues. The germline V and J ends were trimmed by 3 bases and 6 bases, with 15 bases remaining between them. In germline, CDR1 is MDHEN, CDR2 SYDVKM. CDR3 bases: TGTGCCAGCAGTTTTATGGGACTGTCGGGCAATGAGCAGTTCTTC. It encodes CASSFMGLSGNEQFF.

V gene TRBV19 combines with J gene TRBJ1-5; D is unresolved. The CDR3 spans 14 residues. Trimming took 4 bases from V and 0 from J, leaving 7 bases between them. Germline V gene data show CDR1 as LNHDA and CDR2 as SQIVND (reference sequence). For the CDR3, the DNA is TGTGCCAGTAGTAAGGCGGATAGCAATCAGCCCCAGCATTTT. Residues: CASSKADSNQPQHF.

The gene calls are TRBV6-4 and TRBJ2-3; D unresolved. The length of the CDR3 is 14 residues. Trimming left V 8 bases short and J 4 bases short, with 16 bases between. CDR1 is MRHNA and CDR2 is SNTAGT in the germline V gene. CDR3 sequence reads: CASFNSKPSDTQYF. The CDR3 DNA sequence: TGTGCCAGCTTTAATAGCAAGCCTTCAGATACGCAGTATTTT.

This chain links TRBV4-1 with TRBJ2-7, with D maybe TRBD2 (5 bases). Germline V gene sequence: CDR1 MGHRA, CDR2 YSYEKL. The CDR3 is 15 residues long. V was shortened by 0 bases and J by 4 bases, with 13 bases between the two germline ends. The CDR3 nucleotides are TGCGCCAGCAGCCAAGAAGCGGCCTTTCAGTACGAGCAGTACTTC. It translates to CASSQEAAFQYEQYF.

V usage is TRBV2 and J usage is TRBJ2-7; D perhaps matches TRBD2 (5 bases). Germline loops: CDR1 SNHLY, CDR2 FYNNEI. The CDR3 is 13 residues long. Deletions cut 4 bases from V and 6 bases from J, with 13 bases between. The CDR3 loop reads CASSGSPGSEQYF. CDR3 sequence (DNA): TGTGCCAGCAGTGGGAGTCCGGGGAGCGAGCAGTACTTC.

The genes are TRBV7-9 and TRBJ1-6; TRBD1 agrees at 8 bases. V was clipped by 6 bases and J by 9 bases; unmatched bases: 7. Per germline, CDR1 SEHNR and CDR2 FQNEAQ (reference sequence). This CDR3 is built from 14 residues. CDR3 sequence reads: CASRSQGALSPLHF. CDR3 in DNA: TGTGCCAGCAGGTCCCAGGGGGCGCTTTCACCCCTCCACTTT.

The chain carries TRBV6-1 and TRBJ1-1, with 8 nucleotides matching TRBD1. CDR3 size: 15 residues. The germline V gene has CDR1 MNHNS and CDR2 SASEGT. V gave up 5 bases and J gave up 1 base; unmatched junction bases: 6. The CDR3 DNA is TGTGCCAGCAGTTTGTACAGGGGGACGAACACTGAAGCTTTCTTT. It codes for CASSLYRGTNTEAFF.

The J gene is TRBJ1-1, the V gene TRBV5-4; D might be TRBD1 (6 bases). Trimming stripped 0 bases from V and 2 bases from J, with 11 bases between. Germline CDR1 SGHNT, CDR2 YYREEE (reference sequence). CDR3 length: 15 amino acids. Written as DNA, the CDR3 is TGTGCCAGCAGCTTGGCAGGGGCCCTAAACACTGAAGCTTTCTTT. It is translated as CASSLAGALNTEAFF.

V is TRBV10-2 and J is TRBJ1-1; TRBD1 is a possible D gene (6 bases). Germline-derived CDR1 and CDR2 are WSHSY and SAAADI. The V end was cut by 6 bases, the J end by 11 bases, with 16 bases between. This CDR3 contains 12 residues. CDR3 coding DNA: TGCGCCAGCAGGGGGACAACAGGGTTTGCTTTCTTT. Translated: CASRGTTGFAFF.

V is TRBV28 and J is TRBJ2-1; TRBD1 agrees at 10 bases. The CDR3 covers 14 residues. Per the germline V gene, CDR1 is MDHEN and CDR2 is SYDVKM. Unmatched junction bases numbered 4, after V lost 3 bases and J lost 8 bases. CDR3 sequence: CASSFGTGVDEQFF. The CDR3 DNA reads TGTGCCAGCAGTTTCGGGACAGGGGTAGATGAGCAGTTCTTC.

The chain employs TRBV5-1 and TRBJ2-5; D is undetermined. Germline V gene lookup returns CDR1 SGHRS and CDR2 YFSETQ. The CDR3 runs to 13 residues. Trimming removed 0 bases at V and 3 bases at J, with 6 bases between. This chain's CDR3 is CASSLDREETQYF. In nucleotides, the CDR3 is TGCGCCAGCAGCTTGGACAGAGAAGAGACCCAGTACTTC.

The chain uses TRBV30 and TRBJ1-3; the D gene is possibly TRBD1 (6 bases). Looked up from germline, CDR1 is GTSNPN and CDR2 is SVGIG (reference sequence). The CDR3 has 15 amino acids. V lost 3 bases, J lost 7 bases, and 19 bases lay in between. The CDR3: CAWRSLQGFGNTIYF. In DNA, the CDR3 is TGTGCCTGGAGGTCCCTACAGGGTTTTGGGAACACCATATATTTT.

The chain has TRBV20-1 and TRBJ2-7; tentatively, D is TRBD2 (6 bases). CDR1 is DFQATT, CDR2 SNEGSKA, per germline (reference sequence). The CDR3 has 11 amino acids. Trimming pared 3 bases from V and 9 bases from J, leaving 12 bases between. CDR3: CSARDAGGQYF. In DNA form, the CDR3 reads TGCAGTGCTAGGGACGCCGGGGGGCAGTACTTC.